This is a list of T cell receptor beta chains from one sample in a study of T cell clones after liver transplantation. The method was immunoSEQ multiplex PCR; TCRdb's version includes in-frame clones alone and lacks a portion of them. The data contain about 74,000 clones, over 70% of them singletons. Sample: CD4+ T cells from blood, taken before liver transplant. The receptor source for this set is a human donor who received a liver transplant. The CDR3 runs from the conserved cysteine through the conserved F or W. The D gene is left open where the match is weak. Size is omitted from some rows. Given values are once, few, many or a class for expanded clones.

V gene	D gene	clone size	J gene	CDR3 protein	CDR3 DNA
TRBV7-2	TRBD1	.	TRBJ1-3	CASSSSGGIGNTIYF	TGTGCCAGCAGCTCATCAGGGGGCATTGGAAACACCATATATTTT
TRBV28	.	.	TRBJ2-2	CASSLIVGELFF	TGTGCCAGCAGTTTAATCGTCGGGGAGCTGTTTTTT
TRBV5-6	.	.	TRBJ1-2	CASSLPGHAFGGYTF	TGTGCCAGCAGCTTGCCGGGACACGCGTTCGGGGGCTACACCTTC
TRBV28	.	.	TRBJ2-1	CASSSFPLTRAPNNEQFF	TGTGCCAGCAGTTCCTTCCCCCTGACTAGGGCCCCTAACAATGAGCAGTTCTTC
TRBV19	.	.	TRBJ1-4	CASSILNEKLFF	TGTGCCAGTAGTATATTGAATGAAAAACTGTTTTTT
TRBV11-2	.	once	TRBJ2-7	CASSLDLGTLRTKEQYF	TGTGCCAGCAGCTTAGACCTCGGGACCCTCAGAACTAAGGAGCAGTACTTC
TRBV6-1	.	once	TRBJ2-5	CASSEQVQETQYF	TGTGCCAGCAGTGAACAAGTCCAAGAGACCCAGTACTTC
TRBV10-1	TRBD2	.	TRBJ2-2	CASSESGLASNTGELFF	TGCGCCAGCAGTGAGTCTGGACTAGCGTCGAACACCGGGGAGCTGTTTTTT
TRBV5-1	.	.	TRBJ2-5	CASSLLGSRETQYF	TGCGCCAGCAGCTTGTTGGGTTCCCGAGAGACCCAGTACTTC
TRBV5-6	.	.	TRBJ1-2	CASSLVGLANYGYTF	TGTGCCAGCAGCTTGGTGGGGTTAGCTAACTATGGCTACACCTTC
TRBV10-2	TRBD2	.	TRBJ2-7	CASSAAGGPGEQYF	TGCGCCAGCAGTGCCGCGGGAGGGCCTGGAGAGCAGTACTTC
TRBV19	.	once	TRBJ2-1	CASMARGDNEQFF	TGTGCCAGTATGGCCAGGGGCGACAATGAGCAGTTCTTC
TRBV5-1	TRBD2	.	TRBJ2-1	CASRDQTSVNEQFF	TGCGCCAGCAGAGACCAAACTAGCGTCAATGAGCAGTTCTTC
TRBV29-1	TRBD2	.	TRBJ2-1	CSVIPGLAGGINEQFF	TGCAGCGTTATACCGGGACTAGCGGGAGGGATCAATGAGCAGTTCTTC
TRBV7-2	TRBD2	.	TRBJ2-2	CASNKDGRVDTGELFF	TGTGCCAGCAATAAGGACGGGAGGGTGGACACCGGGGAGCTGTTTTTT
TRBV18	TRBD2	.	TRBJ2-1	CASSRGTSGDNEQFF	TGTGCCAGCTCACGAGGGACTAGCGGGGACAATGAGCAGTTCTTC
TRBV11-3	TRBD2	.	TRBJ2-2	CASSQRTSGRAGELFF	TGTGCCAGCAGCCAACGGACTAGCGGGAGGGCCGGGGAGCTGTTTTTT
TRBV6-5	.	.	TRBJ2-1	CASSYEPGPRNEQFF	TGTGCCAGCAGTTACGAACCGGGACCCCGCAATGAGCAGTTCTTC
TRBV19	TRBD2	.	TRBJ2-2	CASISGAKGTGELFF	TGTGCCAGCATTAGCGGGGCTAAGGGAACCGGGGAGCTGTTTTTT
TRBV4-1	TRBD1	few	TRBJ1-2	CASSRDRGNYGYTF	TGCGCCAGCAGCCGGGACAGGGGGAACTATGGCTACACCTTC
TRBV19	.	.	TRBJ1-2	CASSITYSNYGYTF	TGTGCCAGTAGTATCACATACTCTAACTATGGCTACACCTTC
TRBV6-1	.	.	TRBJ1-5	CASSERYNQPQHF	TGTGCCAGCAGTGAACGGTATAATCAGCCCCAGCATTTT
TRBV28	TRBD2	once	TRBJ2-7	CASSPWTSGGYEQYF	TGTGCCAGCAGTCCCTGGACTAGCGGCGGGTACGAGCAGTACTTC
TRBV28	.	.	TRBJ1-4	CASSPLLEFGKLFF	TGTGCCAGCAGTCCCCTACTTGAGTTCGGGAAACTGTTTTTT
TRBV18	.	.	TRBJ2-5	CASSPSREETQYF	TGTGCCAGCTCACCGAGCAGGGAAGAGACCCAGTACTTC
TRBV27	TRBD1	.	TRBJ2-3	CASSPPSGQIIVTDTQYF	TGTGCCAGCAGTCCCCCTTCGGGACAGATAATAGTCACAGATACGCAGTATTTT
TRBV7-3	.	.	TRBJ2-7	CASSLGSRPPYEQYF	TGTGCCAGCAGCTTAGGGTCGAGACCACCCTACGAGCAGTACTTC
TRBV2	TRBD1	.	TRBJ1-2	CASSETGQTNYGYTF	TGTGCCAGCAGTGAAACGGGACAGACTAACTATGGCTACACCTTC
TRBV4-1	.	.	TRBJ2-2	CASSHLIMTGSYGELFF	TGCGCCAGCAGCCACCTAATTATGACAGGCTCTTACGGGGAGCTGTTTTTT
TRBV5-5	TRBD2	.	TRBJ2-1	CASSLAPSGNYNEQFF	TGTGCCAGCAGCTTGGCCCCTAGCGGGAACTACAATGAGCAGTTCTTC
TRBV4-1	.	.	TRBJ2-1	CASSRSLGHEQFF	TGCGCCAGCAGCAGGAGTTTGGGGCATGAGCAGTTCTTC
TRBV19	TRBD1	medium-sized	TRBJ1-5	CATSGTGAQPQHF	TGTGCCACTTCTGGAACAGGGGCCCAGCCCCAGCATTTT
TRBV9	TRBD2	.	TRBJ2-2	CASSAPSGRETGELFF	TGTGCCAGCAGCGCCCCTAGCGGGAGGGAAACCGGGGAGCTGTTTTTT
TRBV5-1	TRBD1	once	TRBJ1-1	CASSLWTGDTEAFF	TGCGCCAGCAGCTTGTGGACAGGGGACACTGAAGCTTTCTTT
TRBV27	.	.	TRBJ2-5	CASSFGGETQYF	TGTGCCAGCAGTTTCGGTGGGGAGACCCAGTACTTC
TRBV30	.	.	TRBJ1-1	CAWSSTGGEAFF	TGTGCCTGGAGTTCAACGGGAGGTGAAGCTTTCTTT
TRBV10-2	TRBD2	.	TRBJ2-7	CASRAGVYEQYF	TGCGCCAGCAGGGCGGGAGTCTACGAGCAGTACTTC
TRBV28	TRBD2	.	TRBJ2-7	CASTSGSGGEQYF	TGTGCCAGCACCAGCGGGAGTGGAGGCGAGCAGTACTTC
TRBV18	.	.	TRBJ1-5	CASSPAERGGNQPQHF	TGTGCCAGCTCACCCGCAGAGCGAGGGGGGAATCAGCCCCAGCATTTT
TRBV6-5	TRBD1	.	TRBJ2-1	CASSYSGQDYNEQFF	TGTGCCAGCAGTTACTCGGGACAGGACTACAATGAGCAGTTCTTC
TRBV18	.	once	TRBJ1-1	CASSPRGAGGGTEAFF	TGTGCCAGCTCACCACGGGGGGCCGGGGGAGGCACTGAAGCTTTCTTT
TRBV2	.	few	TRBJ2-5	CASSLGGNQLETQYF	TGTGCCAGCAGTCTGGGGGGCAATCAGCTGGAGACCCAGTACTTC
TRBV19	.	.	TRBJ1-2	CASTPQATAYGYTF	TGTGCCAGTACCCCTCAGGCCACGGCTTATGGCTACACCTTC
TRBV18	.	.	TRBJ1-4	CASSPDQAGWEKLFF	TGTGCCAGCTCACCGGATCAGGCAGGGTGGGAAAAACTGTTTTTT
TRBV28	TRBD1	few	TRBJ2-1	CASTNADRGINEQFF	TGTGCCAGCACCAATGCTGACAGGGGAATCAATGAGCAGTTCTTC
TRBV28	.	.	TRBJ2-7	CASSLGLASLSPRYEQYF	TGTGCCAGCAGCCTGGGTCTAGCCAGTCTGTCCCCTAGGTACGAGCAGTACTTC